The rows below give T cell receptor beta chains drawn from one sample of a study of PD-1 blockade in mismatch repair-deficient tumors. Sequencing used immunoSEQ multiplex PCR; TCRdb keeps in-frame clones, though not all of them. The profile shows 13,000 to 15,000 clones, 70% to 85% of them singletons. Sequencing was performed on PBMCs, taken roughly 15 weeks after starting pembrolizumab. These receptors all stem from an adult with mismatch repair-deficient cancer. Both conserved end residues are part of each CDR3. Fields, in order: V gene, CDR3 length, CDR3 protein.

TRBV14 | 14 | CASSLPGQNTEAFF
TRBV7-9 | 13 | CASSFSDRLSYTF
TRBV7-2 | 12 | CASSLVSNEQFF
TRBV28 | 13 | CASSTLTYNEQFF
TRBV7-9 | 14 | CASSRGQNNEKLFF
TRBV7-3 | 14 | CASSPTGGDTEAFF
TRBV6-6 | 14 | CASIRQGLGQPQHF
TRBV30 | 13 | CAWSVGTVYGYTF
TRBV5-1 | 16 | CASSLLSGSGAYEQYF
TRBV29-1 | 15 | CSAPKREIVYDGQFF
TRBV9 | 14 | CASSPDRRVYGYTF
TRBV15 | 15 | CATSPGQASTYEQYF
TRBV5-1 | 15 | CASSIRPSLDSPLHF
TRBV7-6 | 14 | CASSFTETVHEQYF
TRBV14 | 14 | CASSRLGTQYEQYF
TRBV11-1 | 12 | CASSHRGLGYTF